The clone carrying this T cell receptor (beta chain) was seen only a few times. Donors in the study were healthy people who gave bone marrow. PCR was performed using 60 Vbeta and 13 Jbeta primers. The repertoire was sequenced with immunoSEQ multiplex PCR; TCRdb's copy has only in-frame clones and lacks some. Found here are about 110,000 clones, approximately 82% of them singletons; the top ten hold 2.5%. This entry is derived from a study of cytomegalovirus exposure and HLA in healthy donors. The CDR3 loop spans 16 amino acids. V lost 4 bases and J lost 3, with 16 bases in between. Germline V gene sequence: CDR1 MRHNA, CDR2 SNTAGT.

The sequenced sample consisted of PBMCs. This chain links TRBV6-4 with TRBJ2-1; unclear D gene. The receptor comes from a man between 35 and 55 years old in good health and CMV-seronegative. This CDR3 is CASSASRGSLYNEQFF. The DNA of the CDR3 is TGTGCCAGCAGTGCCTCCAGAGGCTCTCTCTACAATGAGCAGTTCTTC.